This T cell receptor (beta chain) was documented in a study of HIV-infected patients and healthy controls. Whole-study results and caveats: CMV-associated CDR3s mostly grew nonsignificantly during therapy, while HIV-associated CDR3s declined significantly. Diversity differences between study cohorts were not due to their slight age and sex differences.

Antiretroviral therapy had run roughly three months, about 14 weeks, before follow-up blood collection. All unsorted peripheral T cells were captured because whole blood was used without fractionation. 500 ng RNA was reverse transcribed with alpha and beta constant-region primers. Alpha and beta chain libraries were made separately by chain-specific third strand synthesis with multiplexing indices. Each molecule carried a 12-nucleotide identifier made of two joined random hexamers added before amplification. A short first PCR added P5 and P7 adapter elements and a second index. TCRdb re-called the 5' RACE reads with MiXCR, one entry per CDR3 protein. This table holds about 4,600 distinct CDR3 sequences, more than 5% found once. This clonotype is labeled as medium-sized (0.01 to 0.1%). What it recognizes is unknown. V was pared by 2 bases and J by 6 bases, with 14 bases between. CDR1 is SGHVS, CDR2 FNYEAQ, per germline. The CDR3 is made up of 15 amino acids.

This receptor was taken from an adult with HIV infection. The sample here was blood, taken during antiretroviral therapy. The chain joins TRBV7-6 to TRBJ2-1; D remains unclear. CDR3 in amino acids: CASSLFSPPTNEQFF. In nucleotides, the CDR3 is TGTGCCAGCAGCTTATTTTCACCCCCCACCAATGAGCAGTTCTTC.